This T cell receptor beta chain was captured by sequencing in a study of T-cell reconstitution after alpha-beta-depleted transplantation in children. This CDR3 spans 15 amino acids. Unmatched junction bases numbered 5, after V lost 6 bases and J lost 4 bases. Germline CDR1 reads MNHEY; CDR2 reads SVGAGI. A TCRbeta library incorporating unique molecular identifiers was prepared. One entry per CDR3 protein, called by TCRdb with MiXCR from the PCR reads. The data hold 150,000 to 200,000 distinct CDR3 sequences, with just over 14% observed a single time. The chain employs TRBV6-5 and TRBJ2-1; 11 bases match TRBD1. Source: PBMCs from the stem cell graft donor, taken from the stem cell graft. The source of this sequence is a human donor who donated a stem cell graft to a child with acute lymphoblastic leukemia. The DNA of the CDR3 is TGTGCCAGCAGAGACCGGGACAGGGGGTACAATGAGCAGTTCTTC. Its protein product is CASRDRDRGYNEQFF.